The clone carrying this T cell receptor beta chain was recorded many times. The antigen is not known. It was RNA transcripts that yielded the amplified TCR beta CDR3 regions. First-round RT-PCR targeting the TCR CDR3 was performed with the HTBI primer set. TCRdb reprocessed the multiplex PCR reads with MiXCR, giving one entry per CDR3 protein. The repertoire includes about 480,000 distinct CDR3 sequences, around 15% of them detected once, and 17% sits in the top ten. There are 16 residues in the CDR3. CDR1 is MNHNS, CDR2 SASEGT, per germline. The junction had 6 bases not matched to a gene; V was cut back by 5 bases and J by 0 bases. This sample is part of a study of T cells in Graves' hyperthyroidism and ophthalmopathy. Study-level results: Ophthalmopathy stood apart from stable hyperthyroidism in a 13 V-J model. Blood also showed most of the thyroid clonotypes that were expanded above 0.001. The model forecast ophthalmopathy, anticipating it by a median roughly 6.3 months before onset.

Diagnoses were made from clinical symptoms, serum measures (thyroxine and TRAb), thyroid ultrasound and orbital computed tomography. The V gene is TRBV6-1, the J gene TRBJ2-7; TRBD2 agrees at 11 bases. Sequencing was carried out using blood. The clonotype was recovered from a woman in her late teens or twenties with Graves' hyperthyroidism. In nucleotides, the CDR3 is TGTGCCAGCAGTCTCCTTACTAGCGGGAGCTCCTACGAGCAGTACGTC. Encoded protein: CASSLLTSGSSYEQYV.